This T cell receptor beta chain emerged from a study of cytomegalovirus exposure and HLA in healthy donors. Worth noting for this clone: Its antigen is unidentified.

The PCR had 60 Vbeta and 13 Jbeta primers. Assay: immunoSEQ multiplex PCR; the TCRdb copy retains only in-frame clones and omits some. The sample includes about 200,000 clones. Findings and limits, study-wide: Around 18,000 TCR beta sequences were associated with HLA alleles at 0.05 false discovery rate in a later analysis. Analysis was performed later, and it showed HLA-associated TCR beta chains to be more clonally expanded than equally common others.

This clonotype originated in a boy between 10 and 17 years old in good health and CMV-seronegative. Sequencing input: PBMCs.

CDR3 region: CASSSEGIVREQFF. In nucleotides, the CDR3 is TGTGCCAGCAGCTCCGAGGGTATCGTACGTGAGCAGTTCTTC. V is TRBV11-2 and J is TRBJ2-1, with a tentative D call TRBD2 (5 bases). The CDR3 sequence is 14 residues long. Germline V gene data show CDR1 as SGHAT and CDR2 as FQNNGV. Between the trimmed V and J ends, which lost 4 bases and 9 bases, there was a span of 16 bases.